This T cell receptor (beta chain) stems from a study of blood T cells in healthy people across ages. Overall study results and limits: In older individuals, TCR beta diversity per million T cells was lower, falling roughly linearly with age. Shifts in expanded clonotypes may have been confounded by donor CMV status, which was unknown.

Trimming left V 2 bases short and J 0 bases short, with 12 bases between. Germline V lookup: CDR1 SGDLS, CDR2 YYNGEE. The CDR3 is made up of 16 amino acids. Combining a sample-barcoded 5' primer with a J-beta primer mix, a second PCR ran for about 6 to 12 cycles. The study obtained at least 2.5 million CDR3-containing paired-end reads from every sample. MiXCR was run by TCRdb on the 5' RACE reads, yielding one entry per CDR3 protein. The table records about 1,400,000 distinct CDR3 sequences, almost 60% of them present only once. On this clonotype: Its antigen remains unidentified.

The sample, around 10 milliliters of peripheral blood, was drawn from each donor. The chain is built from TRBV9 and TRBJ2-1; D is possibly TRBD2 (6 bases). This sequence was found in a man younger than 35 in good health. Sequenced material: blood. The CDR3 sequence: CASSVGLSSSYNEQFF. CDR3 bases: TGTGCCAGCAGCGTGGGACTTTCTAGCTCCTACAATGAGCAGTTCTTC.